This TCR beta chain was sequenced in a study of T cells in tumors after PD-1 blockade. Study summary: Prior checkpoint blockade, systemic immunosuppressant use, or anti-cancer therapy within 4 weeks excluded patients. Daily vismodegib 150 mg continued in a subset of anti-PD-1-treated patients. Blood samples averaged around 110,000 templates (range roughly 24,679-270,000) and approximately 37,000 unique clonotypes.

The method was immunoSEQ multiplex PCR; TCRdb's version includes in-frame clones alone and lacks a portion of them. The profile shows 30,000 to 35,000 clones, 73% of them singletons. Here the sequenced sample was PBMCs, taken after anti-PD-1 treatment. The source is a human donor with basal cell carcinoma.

The CDR3 loop is CASSGRIQGDNYGYTF. The CDR3 nucleotides are TGTGCCAGCAGCGGGAGGATCCAGGGAGATAACTATGGCTACACCTTC. The chain recombines TRBV21-1 with TRBJ1-2. TRBV21-1 is marked as a pseudogene. This CDR3 spans 16 amino acids.